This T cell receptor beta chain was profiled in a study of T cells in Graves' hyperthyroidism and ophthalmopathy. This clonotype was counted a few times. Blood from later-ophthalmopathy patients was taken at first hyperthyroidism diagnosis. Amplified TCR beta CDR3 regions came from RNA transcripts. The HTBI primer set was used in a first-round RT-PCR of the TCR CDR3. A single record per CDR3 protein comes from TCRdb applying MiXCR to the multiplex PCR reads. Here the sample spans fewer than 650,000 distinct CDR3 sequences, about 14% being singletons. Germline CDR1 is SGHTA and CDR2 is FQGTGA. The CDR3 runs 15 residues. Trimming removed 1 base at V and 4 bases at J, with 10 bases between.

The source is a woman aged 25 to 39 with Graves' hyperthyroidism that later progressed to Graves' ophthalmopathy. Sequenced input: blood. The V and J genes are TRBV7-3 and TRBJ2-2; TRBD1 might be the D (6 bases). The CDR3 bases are TGTGCCAGCAGCTTAAAGGTGACAGGCACCGGGGAGCTGTTTTTT. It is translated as CASSLKVTGTGELFF.